Each of the 10 T cell receptor beta chains below was sequenced from the same sample in a study of blood T cell repertoires in COVID-19 (dated by TCRdb to the early 2020s). The library was prepared using the immunoSEQ multiplex PCR assay. TCRdb stores this immuneACCESS table with in-frame sequences only. Part of the clones is absent; in the studies checked, under half of the shortfall reflects unresolved V genes, and no reason is known for the rest. The sample has about 110,000 clones on record, approximately 88% of them singletons. Approximately 4% of the sample lies in the top ten. The sample taken for sequencing was peripheral blood. The source of these receptors is a human donor in a cohort sampled during active COVID-19.

The rearrangement uses TRBV6-2 or TRBV6-3 and TRBJ2-2; 9 nucleotides align to TRBD1. Per the germline V gene, CDR1 is MNHEY and CDR2 is SVGEGT. V gave up 6 bases and J gave up 1 base; unmatched junction bases: 6. This CDR3 has 16 amino acids. The CDR3 is CASRPGTGLNTGELFF. CDR3 sequence (DNA): TGTGCCAGCAGACCTGGGACAGGGCTGAACACCGGGGAGCTGTTTTTT.

The rearrangement joins TRBV4-3 to TRBJ1-2; D unclear. V was trimmed by 0 bases and J by 5 bases, leaving 13 bases between them. The CDR3 is made up of 15 amino acids. Germline V gene lookup returns CDR1 LGHNA and CDR2 YSLEER. CDR3 nucleotide sequence: TGCGCCAGCAGCCAAGACGGCTTCCAGGCGTATGGCTACACCTTC. Translation gives CASSQDGFQAYGYTF.

The J gene is TRBJ2-1, the V gene TRBV9; 11 bases line up with TRBD2. With 4 bases clipped from V and 7 bases from J, the junction kept 10 bases outside the gene matches. This CDR3 comprises 16 residues. Germline V gene data show CDR1 as SGDLS and CDR2 as YYNGEE. The CDR3 here is CASSPKTSGSLNEQFF. The CDR3, as DNA: TGTGCCAGCAGCCCCAAAACTAGCGGGAGTCTAAATGAGCAGTTCTTC.

The J gene is TRBJ2-1, the V gene TRBV5-1; D is unresolved. Trimming stripped 3 bases from V and 5 bases from J, with 9 bases between. Germline V gene data show CDR1 as SGHRS and CDR2 as YFSETQ. The CDR3 contains 13 residues. CDR3: CASSSSVNNEQFF. The CDR3 DNA reads as TGCGCCAGCAGCTCCTCAGTAAACAATGAGCAGTTCTTC.

The CDR3 loop is CSVGINQETQYF. CDR3 coding DNA: TGCAGCGTTGGTATAAATCAAGAGACCCAGTACTTC. The gene calls are TRBV29-1 and TRBJ2-5; D is unresolved. Between the trimmed V and J ends, which lost 4 bases and 2 bases, there was a span of 8 bases. This CDR3 is built from 12 residues. Germline CDR1 is SQVTM and CDR2 is ANQGSEA.

The chain links TRBV5-1 to TRBJ2-1; D might be TRBD2 (7 bases). V was clipped by 7 bases and J by 4 bases, with 15 bases between them. Germline V CDR1 and CDR2: SGHRS, YFSETQ. This CDR3 contains 14 residues. DNA of the CDR3: TGCGCCAGCCTACAGGGACTACAGTACAATGAGCAGTTCTTC. Its translation is CASLQGLQYNEQFF. The full variable domain, in which reference TRBV5-1 and TRBJ2-1 provide the parts outside the CDR3, is KAGVTQTPRYLIKTRGQQVTLSCSPISGHRSVSWYQQTPGQGLQFLFEYFSETQRNKGNFPGRFSGRQFSNSRSEMNVSTLELGDSALYLCASLQGLQYNEQFFGPGTRLTVL.

The chain couples TRBV4-3 to TRBJ1-2, with D uncertain. V dropped 2 bases and J dropped 4 bases, with 8 bases sitting between them. The CDR3 loop spans 13 amino acids. The V gene's germline CDR1 is LGHNA and CDR2 YSLEER. The CDR3 DNA reads as TGCGCCAGCAGCCAATGGTCGGGCTATGGCTACACCTTC. Residues: CASSQWSGYGYTF.

The rearrangement links TRBV5-6 to TRBJ1-3; possibly TRBD1 for D (6 bases). The germline V gene encodes CDR1 SGHDT and CDR2 YYEEEE. This CDR3 has 14 amino acids. The V gene lost 2 bases and the J gene lost 1 base, with 7 bases spanning the gap. CDR3 bases: TGTGCCAGCAGCTTTGACAGGTCTGGAAACACCATATATTTT. As protein: CASSFDRSGNTIYF.

V and J are TRBV6-5 and TRBJ2-2; TRBD1 agrees at 8 bases. Germline trimming cut 8 bases from V and 6 bases from J; bases unmatched to any gene: 8. Germline V lookup: CDR1 MNHEY, CDR2 SVGAGI. This CDR3 has 14 residues. The DNA of the CDR3 is TGTGCCAGCGGACGGCAGGGGGCTTCCGGGGAGCTGTTTTTT. The encoded protein is CASGRQGASGELFF.

The gene calls are TRBV28 and TRBJ2-7, with TRBD1 matching 7 bases. This CDR3 is built from 13 residues. V was clipped by 4 bases and J by 3 bases; unmatched bases: 3. Germline lookup yields CDR1 MDHEN and CDR2 SYDVKM. CDR3 bases: TGTGCCAGCAGTTCCTACAGGGGCTACGAGCAGTACTTC. Protein: CASSSYRGYEQYF. Full variable domain (remainder filled in from reference TRBV28 and TRBJ2-7): DVKVTQSSRYLVKRTGEKVFLECVQDMDHENMFWYRQDPGLGLRLIYFSYDVKMKEKGDIPEGYSVSREKKERFSLILESASTNQTSMYLCASSSYRGYEQYFGPGTRLTVT.